These 4 T cell receptor beta chains share one sample of origin, sequenced in a study of blood T cell repertoires in COVID-19. Method: immunoSEQ multiplex PCR; TCRdb's copy keeps in-frame clones and lacks some. Of around 450,000 clones listed, around 89% are singletons. The specimen sequenced was peripheral blood. These receptors all stem from a woman in her 30s with acute or convalescent COVID-19.

The CDR3 DNA follows: TGCCCTATGCGTACCGGGGGATTCACAGATACGCAGTATTTT. Protein: CPMRTGGFTDTQYF. The V call is TRBV29-1, the J call TRBJ2-3; possibly TRBD2 for D (6 bases). Per the germline V gene, CDR1 is SQVTM and CDR2 is ANQGSEA. The CDR3 spans 14 residues.

This sequence joins TRBV5-1 and TRBJ2-6; 7 bases align to TRBD1. Germline assignment: CDR1 SGHRS and CDR2 YFSETQ. V shed 2 bases and J 2 bases; nucleotides not matched to a gene: 1. The CDR3 is 15 amino acids. The CDR3 region has the DNA TGCGCCAGCAGCTTAGGGGGCGCTGGGGCCAACGTCCTGACTTTC. It is translated as CASSLGGAGANVLTF.

V usage is TRBV6-2 or TRBV6-3 and J usage is TRBJ2-3, with 7 bases matching TRBD2. Germline V gene data show CDR1 as MNHEY and CDR2 as SVGEGT. V lost 6 bases and J lost 2; bases outside the gene matches: 11. This CDR3 comprises 16 residues. The CDR3 loop reads CASSTGRGLITDTQYF. The CDR3 coding sequence is TGTGCCAGCAGCACGGGGAGGGGACTGATCACAGATACGCAGTATTTT.

This chain uses TRBV5-4 with TRBJ1-6; 7 bases line up with TRBD1. J was trimmed by 7 bases and V by 7 bases; bases with no gene match: 8. CDR1 is SGHNT, CDR2 YYREEE, per germline (reference sequence). The CDR3 loop spans 14 amino acids. Here the CDR3 DNA reads TGTGCCAGCGGCTCGACAGGGAACAATTCACCCCTCCACTTT. Translated, it gives CASGSTGNNSPLHF.